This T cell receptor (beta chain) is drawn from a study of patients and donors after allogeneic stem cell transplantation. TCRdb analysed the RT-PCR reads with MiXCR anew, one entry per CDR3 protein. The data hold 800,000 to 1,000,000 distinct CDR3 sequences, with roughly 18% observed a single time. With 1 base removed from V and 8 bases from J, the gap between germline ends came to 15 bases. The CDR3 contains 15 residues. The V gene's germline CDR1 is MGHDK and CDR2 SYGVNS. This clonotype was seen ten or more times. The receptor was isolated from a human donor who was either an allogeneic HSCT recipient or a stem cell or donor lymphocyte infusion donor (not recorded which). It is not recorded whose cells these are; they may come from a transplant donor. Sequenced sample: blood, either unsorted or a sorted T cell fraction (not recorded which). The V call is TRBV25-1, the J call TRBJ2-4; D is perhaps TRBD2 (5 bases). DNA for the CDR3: TGTGCCAGCAGTGAATCTCGGAAGGGCGGGTACATTCAGTACTTC. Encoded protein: CASSESRKGGYIQYF.